This record concerns one TCR beta chain sequence. Antigen specificity is unknown. This CDR3 spans 14 amino acids. Per the germline V gene, CDR1 is SNHLY and CDR2 is FYNNEI. After removal of 5 bases from V and 2 bases from J, the junction contained 4 bases not matched to a gene. The sample comes from a study of identifying expanded T cells in peripheral blood. General study findings and limits: Clone count variance between roughly 2-week samples rose with total template count.

Method: immunoSEQ multiplex PCR; TCRdb's copy keeps in-frame clones and lacks some. The repertoire consists of about 81,000 clones, with 84% occurring once and the leading ten covering about 20%. No infections or other immune events were documented during collection. The chain employs TRBV2 and TRBJ2-7, with 9 bases aligning to TRBD2. The clonotype comes from a person aged 18 to 70 in good health. Sequenced sample: blood. The CDR3 region has the DNA TGTGCCAGCAGTATGACTAGCGGTACCTACGAGCAGTACTTC. Translating gives CASSMTSGTYEQYF.